This T cell receptor beta chain was sequenced in a study of chemoradiotherapy in HPV16-positive cancers. This clone was detected a few times. What it binds is unknown. CDR1 and CDR2 (germline): SGHNT, YENEEA. After removal of 2 bases from V and 6 bases from J, the junction contained 0 bases not matched to a gene. The CDR3 consists of 13 residues. Study-level results: Functional assays defining HPV-specific T cells used only two HPV16-positive patients.

This table comes from immunoSEQ multiplex PCR, and its TCRdb copy is limited to in-frame clones, with some not included. The sample records 9,000 or so clones, 60% to 75% being singletons. The V call is TRBV11-3, the J call TRBJ2-1; 8 nucleotides line up with TRBD1. The receptor was derived from a human donor with HPV-associated anogenital cancer. The sequences come from tumor tissue, collected from a patient who underwent chemoradiotherapy. The CDR3 nucleotides are TGTGCCAGCAGCTTACAGGGGGCCAATGAGCAGTTCTTC. Its translation: CASSLQGANEQFF.